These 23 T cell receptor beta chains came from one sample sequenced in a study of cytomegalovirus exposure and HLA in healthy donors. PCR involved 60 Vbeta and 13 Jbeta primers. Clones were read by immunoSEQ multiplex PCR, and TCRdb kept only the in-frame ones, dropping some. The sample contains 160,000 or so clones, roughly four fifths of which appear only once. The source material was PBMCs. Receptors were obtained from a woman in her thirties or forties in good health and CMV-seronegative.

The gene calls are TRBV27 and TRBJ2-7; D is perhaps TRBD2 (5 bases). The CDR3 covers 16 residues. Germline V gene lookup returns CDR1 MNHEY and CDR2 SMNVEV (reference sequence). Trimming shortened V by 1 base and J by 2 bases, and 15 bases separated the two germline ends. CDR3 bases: TGTGCCAGCAGTTTATTAGCGACTCCCAACGCCTACGAGCAGTACTTC. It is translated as CASSLLATPNAYEQYF.

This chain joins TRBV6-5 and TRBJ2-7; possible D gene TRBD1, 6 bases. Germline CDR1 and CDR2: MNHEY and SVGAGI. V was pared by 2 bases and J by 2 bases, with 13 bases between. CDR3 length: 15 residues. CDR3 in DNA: TGTGCCAGCAGTTACGCCGGGACAAAGACCTACGAGCAGTACTTC. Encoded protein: CASSYAGTKTYEQYF.

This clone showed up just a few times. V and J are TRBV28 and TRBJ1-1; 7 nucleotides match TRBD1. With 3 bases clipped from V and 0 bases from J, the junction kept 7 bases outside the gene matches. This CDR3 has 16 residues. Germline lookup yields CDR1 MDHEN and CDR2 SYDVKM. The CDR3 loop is CASSFPPGQMNTEAFF. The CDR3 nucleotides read TGTGCCAGCAGTTTTCCACCGGGACAGATGAACACTGAAGCTTTCTTT.

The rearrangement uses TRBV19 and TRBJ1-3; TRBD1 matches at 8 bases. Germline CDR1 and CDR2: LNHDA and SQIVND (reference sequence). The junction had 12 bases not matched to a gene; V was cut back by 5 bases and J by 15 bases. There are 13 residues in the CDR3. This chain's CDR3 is CASSSRGGQDRYF. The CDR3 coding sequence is TGTGCCAGTAGTTCTAGGGGGGGACAGGACAGATATTTT.

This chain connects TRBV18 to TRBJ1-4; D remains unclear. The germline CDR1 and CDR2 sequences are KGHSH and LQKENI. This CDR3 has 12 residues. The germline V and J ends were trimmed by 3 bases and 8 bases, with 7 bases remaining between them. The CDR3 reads CASSPSREKLFF. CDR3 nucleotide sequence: TGTGCCAGCTCACCCTCTCGGGAAAAACTGTTTTTT.

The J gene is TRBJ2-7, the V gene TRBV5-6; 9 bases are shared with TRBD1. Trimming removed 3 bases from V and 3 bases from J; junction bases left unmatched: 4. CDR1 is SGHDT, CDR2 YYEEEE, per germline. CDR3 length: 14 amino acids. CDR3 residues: CASSSGTGNYEQYF. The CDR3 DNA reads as TGTGCCAGCAGCTCCGGGACAGGGAACTACGAGCAGTACTTC. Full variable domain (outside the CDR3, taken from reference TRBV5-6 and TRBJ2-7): DAGVTQSPTHLIKTRGQQVTLRCSPKSGHDTVSWYQQALGQGPQFIFQYYEEEERQRGNFPDRFSGHQFPNYSSELNVNALLLGDSALYLCASSSGTGNYEQYFGPGTRLTVT.

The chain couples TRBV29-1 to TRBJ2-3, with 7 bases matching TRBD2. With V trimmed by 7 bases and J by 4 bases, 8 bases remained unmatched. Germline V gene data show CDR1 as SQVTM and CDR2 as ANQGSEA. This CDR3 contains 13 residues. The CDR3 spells CSAEREGPDTQYF. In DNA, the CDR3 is TGCAGCGCCGAGAGGGAGGGCCCAGATACGCAGTATTTT.

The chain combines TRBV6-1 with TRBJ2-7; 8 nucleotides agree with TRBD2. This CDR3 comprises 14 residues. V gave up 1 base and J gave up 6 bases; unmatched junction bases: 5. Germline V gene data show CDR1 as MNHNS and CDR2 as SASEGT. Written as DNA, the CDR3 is TGTGCCAGCAGTGAAGGGGGACTAGAGGGCGAGCAGTACTTC. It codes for CASSEGGLEGEQYF.

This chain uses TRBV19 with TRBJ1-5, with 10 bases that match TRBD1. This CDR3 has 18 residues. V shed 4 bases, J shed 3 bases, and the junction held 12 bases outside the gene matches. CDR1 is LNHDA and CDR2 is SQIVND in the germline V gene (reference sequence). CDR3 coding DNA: TGTGCCAGTAGTAACCCCGCGGGACAGGGGACGACCAATCAGCCCCAGCATTTT. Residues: CASSNPAGQGTTNQPQHF.

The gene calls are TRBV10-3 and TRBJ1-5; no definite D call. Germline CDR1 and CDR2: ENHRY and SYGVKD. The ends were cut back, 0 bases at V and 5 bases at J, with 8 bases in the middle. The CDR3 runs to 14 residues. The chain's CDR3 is CAISESSFDQPQHF. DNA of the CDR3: TGTGCCATCAGTGAGTCTAGCTTTGATCAGCCCCAGCATTTT.

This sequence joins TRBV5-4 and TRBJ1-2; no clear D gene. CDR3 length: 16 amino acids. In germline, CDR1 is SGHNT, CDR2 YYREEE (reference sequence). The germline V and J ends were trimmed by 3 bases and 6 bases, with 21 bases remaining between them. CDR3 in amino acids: CASSSWVAGNVNGYTF. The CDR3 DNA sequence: TGTGCCAGCAGCTCCTGGGTGGCGGGGAATGTAAATGGCTACACCTTC.

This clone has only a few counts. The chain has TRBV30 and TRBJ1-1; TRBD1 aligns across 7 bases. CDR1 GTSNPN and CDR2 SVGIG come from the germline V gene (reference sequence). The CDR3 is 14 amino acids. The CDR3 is CAASRDSMNTEAFF. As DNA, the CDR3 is TGTGCTGCCTCTCGGGACAGCATGAACACTGAAGCTTTCTTT.

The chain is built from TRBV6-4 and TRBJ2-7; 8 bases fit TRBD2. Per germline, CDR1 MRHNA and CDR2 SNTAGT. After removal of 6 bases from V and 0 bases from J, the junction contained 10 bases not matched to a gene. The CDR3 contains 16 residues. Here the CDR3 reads CASRVGGRSLSYEQYF. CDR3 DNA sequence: TGTGCCAGCAGAGTTGGCGGGAGGAGTCTCTCCTACGAGCAGTACTTC.

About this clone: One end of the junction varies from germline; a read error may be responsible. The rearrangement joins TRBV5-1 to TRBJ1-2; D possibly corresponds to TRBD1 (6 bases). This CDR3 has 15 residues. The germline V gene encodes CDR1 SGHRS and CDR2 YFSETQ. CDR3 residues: CASSLKESGHTEVRF. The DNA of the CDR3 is TGCGCCAGCAGCTTGAAAGAGTCGGGACATACCGAAGTTCGCTTC.

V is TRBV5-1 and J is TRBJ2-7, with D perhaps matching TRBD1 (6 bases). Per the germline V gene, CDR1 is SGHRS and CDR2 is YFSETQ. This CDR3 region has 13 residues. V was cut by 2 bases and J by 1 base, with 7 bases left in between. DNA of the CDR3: TGCGCCAGCAGCTTCGACAGGTCCTACGAGCAGTACTTC. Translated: CASSFDRSYEQYF.

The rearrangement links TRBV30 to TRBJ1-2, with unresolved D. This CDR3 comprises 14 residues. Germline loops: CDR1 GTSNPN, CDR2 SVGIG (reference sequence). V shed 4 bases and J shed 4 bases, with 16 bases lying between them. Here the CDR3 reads CAWILGPGSYGYTF. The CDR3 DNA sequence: TGTGCCTGGATCCTAGGGCCGGGATCCTATGGCTACACCTTC.

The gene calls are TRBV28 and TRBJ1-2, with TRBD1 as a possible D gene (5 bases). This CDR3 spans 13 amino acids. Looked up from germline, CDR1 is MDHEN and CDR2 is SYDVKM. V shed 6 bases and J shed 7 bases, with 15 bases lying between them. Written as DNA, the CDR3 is TGTGCCAGCAGCCCCACGACAGTCGGTGGCTACACCTTC. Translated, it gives CASSPTTVGGYTF.

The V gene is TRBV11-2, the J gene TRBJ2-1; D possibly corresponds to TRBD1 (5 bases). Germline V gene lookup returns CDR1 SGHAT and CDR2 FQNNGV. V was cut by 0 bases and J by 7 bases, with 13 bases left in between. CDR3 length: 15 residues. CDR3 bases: TGTGCCAGCAGCTTAGAGGGTAGTAGGGGAAATGAGCAGTTCTTC. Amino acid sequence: CASSLEGSRGNEQFF.

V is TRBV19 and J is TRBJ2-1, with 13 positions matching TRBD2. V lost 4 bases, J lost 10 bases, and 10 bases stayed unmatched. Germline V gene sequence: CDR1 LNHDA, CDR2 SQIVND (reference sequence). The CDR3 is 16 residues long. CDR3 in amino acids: CASSTPGTSGKWEQFF. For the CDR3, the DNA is TGTGCCAGTAGTACGCCCGGGACTAGCGGGAAGTGGGAGCAGTTCTTC. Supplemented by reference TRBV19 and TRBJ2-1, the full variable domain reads DGGITQSPKYLFRKEGQNVTLSCEQNLNHDAMYWYRQDPGQGLRLIYYSQIVNDFQKGDIAEGYSVSREKKESFPLTVTSAQKNPTAFYLCASSTPGTSGKWEQFFGPGTRLTVL.

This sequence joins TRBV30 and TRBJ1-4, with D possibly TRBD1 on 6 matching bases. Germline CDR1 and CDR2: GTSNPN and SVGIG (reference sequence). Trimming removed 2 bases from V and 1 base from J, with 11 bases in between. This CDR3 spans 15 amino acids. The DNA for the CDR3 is TGTGCCTGGAGTCCATCGACAGGAACTAATGAAAAACTGTTTTTT. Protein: CAWSPSTGTNEKLFF.

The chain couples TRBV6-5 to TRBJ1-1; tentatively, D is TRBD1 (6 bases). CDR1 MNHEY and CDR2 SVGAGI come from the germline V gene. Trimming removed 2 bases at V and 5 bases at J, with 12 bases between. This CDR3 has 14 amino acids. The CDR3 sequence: CASSYSPGETEAFF. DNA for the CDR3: TGTGCCAGCAGTTACAGTCCAGGGGAGACTGAAGCTTTCTTT.

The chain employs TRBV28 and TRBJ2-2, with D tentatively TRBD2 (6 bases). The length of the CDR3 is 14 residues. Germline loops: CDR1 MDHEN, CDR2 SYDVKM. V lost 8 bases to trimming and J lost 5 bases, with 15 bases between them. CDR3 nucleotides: TGTGCCAGCTTAGGCGGGGCGAGGACCGGGGAGCTGTTTTTT. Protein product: CASLGGARTGELFF.

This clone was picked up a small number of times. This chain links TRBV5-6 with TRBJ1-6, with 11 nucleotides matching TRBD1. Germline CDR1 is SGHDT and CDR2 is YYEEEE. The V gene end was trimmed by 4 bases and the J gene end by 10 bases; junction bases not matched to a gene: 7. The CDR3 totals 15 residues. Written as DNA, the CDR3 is TGTGCCAGCAGCACTGGGACAGGGGGTTTCTCACCCCTCCACTTT. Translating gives CASSTGTGGFSPLHF.